This is a list of T cell receptor beta chains from one sample in a study of blood T cell repertoires in COVID-19. This table comes from immunoSEQ multiplex PCR, and its TCRdb copy is limited to in-frame clones, with some not included. The repertoire has 150,000 to 250,000 clones, roughly four fifths of them found once; the top ten carry around 6.9%. The specimen was peripheral blood. Every receptor here comes from a human donor with acute or convalescent COVID-19. The donor label of this sample is uncertain. Each CDR3 is given with its conserved first and last residue. Fields, in order: V gene, D gene, clone size, J gene, CDR3 protein, CDR3 DNA. D genes are given only for firm matches. Clone size is stated in some rows and not others, as once, few, many or a class when expanded.

TRBV28,.,.,TRBJ2-7,CASRPHRETYEQYF,TGTGCCAGCAGGCCCCACAGGGAAACCTACGAGCAGTACTTC
TRBV27,TRBD2,.,TRBJ2-1,CASRGTSWGLYNEQFF,TGTGCCAGCAGGGGGACTAGCTGGGGGCTTTACAATGAGCAGTTCTTC
TRBV11-2,.,.,TRBJ2-2,CASSLEWGPGELFF,TGTGCCAGCAGCTTAGAATGGGGCCCCGGGGAGCTGTTTTTT
TRBV11-1,TRBD1,.,TRBJ2-2,CASSIDRETGELFF,TGTGCCAGCAGCATCGACAGGGAGACCGGGGAGCTGTTTTTT
TRBV5-1,.,.,TRBJ1-3,CASRTGPSGNTIYF,TGCGCCAGCCGAACGGGTCCCTCTGGAAACACCATATATTTT
TRBV4-2,.,.,TRBJ2-7,CASSQGGTYEQYF,TGTGCCAGCAGCCAAGGGGGCACCTACGAGCAGTACTTC
TRBV29-1,.,.,TRBJ2-1,CSVRESSYNEQFF,TGCAGCGTACGGGAGAGCTCCTACAATGAGCAGTTCTTC
TRBV9,.,few,TRBJ2-1,CASSVAVNYNEQFF,TGTGCCAGCAGCGTAGCGGTTAACTACAATGAGCAGTTCTTC
TRBV29-1,.,.,TRBJ1-5,CSVSDTGNQPQHF,TGCAGCGTTTCCGACACCGGCAATCAGCCCCAGCATTTT
TRBV3-1/TRBV3-2,TRBD1,.,TRBJ1-4,CASSPTTGQGLEKLFF,TGTGCCAGCAGCCCCACTACGGGACAGGGGCTTGAAAAACTGTTTTTT
TRBV14,TRBD1,once,TRBJ2-7,CASSRDRASEQYF,TGTGCCAGCAGCCGGGACAGGGCCAGCGAGCAGTACTTC
TRBV18,.,many,TRBJ1-1,CASSPGQGTEAFF,TGTGCCAGCTCACCAGGGCAGGGCACTGAAGCTTTCTTT
TRBV10-3,TRBD1,.,TRBJ1-3,CAITGGGNTIYF,TGTGCCATCACAGGGGGTGGAAACACCATATATTTT
TRBV2,TRBD1,few,TRBJ1-1,CASSQTGRHTEAFF,TGTGCCAGCAGTCAGACAGGGAGGCACACTGAAGCTTTCTTT
TRBV5-1,TRBD2,.,TRBJ2-1,CASVAGGSNEQFF,TGCGCCAGTGTGGCGGGAGGGTCTAATGAGCAGTTCTTC